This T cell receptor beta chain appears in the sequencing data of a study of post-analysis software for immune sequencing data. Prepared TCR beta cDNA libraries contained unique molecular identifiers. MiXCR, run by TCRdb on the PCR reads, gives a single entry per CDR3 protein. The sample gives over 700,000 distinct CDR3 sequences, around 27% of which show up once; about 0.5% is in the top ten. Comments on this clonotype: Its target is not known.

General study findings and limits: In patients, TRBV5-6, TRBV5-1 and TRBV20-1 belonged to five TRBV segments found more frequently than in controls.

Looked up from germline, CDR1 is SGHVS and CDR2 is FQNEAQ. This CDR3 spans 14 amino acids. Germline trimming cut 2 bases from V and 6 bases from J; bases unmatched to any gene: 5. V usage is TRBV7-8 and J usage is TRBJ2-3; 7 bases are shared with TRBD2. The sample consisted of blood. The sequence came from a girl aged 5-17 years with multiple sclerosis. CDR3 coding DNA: TGTGCCAGCAGCTTAAAGAGCGGGAAGGATACGCAGTATTTT. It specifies CASSLKSGKDTQYF.